Shown below are 24 T cell receptor beta chains from a single sample sequenced in a study of blood T cell repertoires in COVID-19. Assay used: immunoSEQ multiplex PCR; TCRdb lists only in-frame clones, some missing. The sample holds some 170,000 clones; approximately 80% are singletons and the top ten take more than 7%. Sequencing was carried out using peripheral blood. The receptors shown here come from a woman of 80 years or more with active or convalescent COVID-19.

This clone was recorded only once. This chain links TRBV11-2 with TRBJ2-5; 8 nucleotides align to TRBD1. The V gene end was trimmed by 3 bases and the J gene end by 4 bases; junction bases not matched to a gene: 10. Germline V CDR1 and CDR2: SGHAT, FQNNGV. This CDR3 comprises 16 residues. This chain's CDR3 is CASSFPRTGLPETQYF. In DNA, the CDR3 is TGTGCCAGCAGCTTTCCCCGGACAGGGCTGCCAGAGACCCAGTACTTC.

The DNA of the CDR3 is TGTGCCAGTAGGGACCCCGGGACTAGCGGGTCGAGGTATACGCAGTATTTT. Translation: CASRDPGTSGSRYTQYF. The V gene is TRBV19, the J gene TRBJ2-3; TRBD2 matches 12 bases. The CDR3 loop spans 17 amino acids. Germline CDR1 LNHDA, CDR2 SQIVND (reference sequence). The ends lost 6 bases at V and 7 bases at J; junction bases unmatched: 14.

The genes are TRBV3-1 (or the pseudogene TRBV3-2) and TRBJ1-5, with D maybe TRBD1 (6 bases). Germline CDR1 is LGHDT and CDR2 is YNNKEL (reference sequence). Trimming removed 4 bases from V and 1 base from J, with 14 bases in between. There are 16 residues in the CDR3. The CDR3 coding sequence is TGTGCCAGCAGCCGGGGGGGCCGGAGAAGCAATCAGCCCCAGCATTTT. This encodes CASSRGGRRSNQPQHF.

CDR3 residues: CASSVGSSGGFSSYNEQFF. The CDR3 nucleotides are TGTGCCAGCAGCGTAGGGAGTAGCGGGGGGTTCAGCTCCTACAATGAGCAGTTCTTC. The V call is TRBV9, the J call TRBJ2-1, with 10 bases that match TRBD2. The germline V gene encodes CDR1 SGDLS and CDR2 YYNGEE. The CDR3 sequence is 19 residues long. V was pared by 0 bases and J by 0 bases, with 9 bases of the junction left unmatched. The variable domain in full, completed from reference TRBV9 and TRBJ2-1, reads DSGVTQTPKHLITATGQRVTLRCSPRSGDLSVYWYQQSLDQGLQFLIQYYNGEERAKGNILERFSAQQFPDLHSELNLSSLELGDSALYFCASSVGSSGGFSSYNEQFFGPGTRLTVL.

The chain joins TRBV12-3 or TRBV12-4 to TRBJ1-1; 7 bases map to TRBD1. There are 13 residues in the CDR3. V gave up 6 bases and J gave up 5 bases; unmatched junction bases: 6. CDR3 loop: CASRTGLGTEAFF. The CDR3 DNA follows: TGTGCCAGCAGGACAGGGTTGGGGACTGAAGCTTTCTTT.

The V gene is TRBV18, the J gene TRBJ1-2; D gene uncertain. V was shortened by 0 bases and J by 0 bases, with 11 bases between the two germline ends. The CDR3 spans 16 residues. Germline V lookup: CDR1 KGHSH, CDR2 LQKENI. CDR3 DNA sequence: TGTGCCAGCTCACCACCGGGAGGGCTTCCTAACTATGGCTACACCTTC. Protein: CASSPPGGLPNYGYTF.

This clone was recorded a few times. This chain links TRBV5-1 with TRBJ2-1; the match to TRBD1 covers 12 bases. The CDR3 totals 16 residues. The V segment lost 4 bases and the J segment 8 bases; nucleotides outside the gene matches: 10. CDR1 is SGHRS, CDR2 YFSETQ, per germline. Here the CDR3 DNA reads TGCGCCAGCAGCGAAAAACCGGGACAGGGGGCTTATGAGCAGTTCTTC. Translation gives CASSEKPGQGAYEQFF.

This clone showed up just once. The chain has TRBV5-4 and TRBJ2-3, with 9 bases identical to TRBD2. The germline V gene encodes CDR1 SGHNT and CDR2 YYREEE (reference sequence). The CDR3 is 20 amino acids. The junction had 16 bases not matched to a gene; V was cut back by 2 bases and J by 0 bases. CDR3 sequence: CASSFLGRGGRSGSTDTQYF. CDR3 bases: TGTGCCAGCAGCTTCCTGGGGCGGGGGGGCCGGAGTGGGAGCACAGATACGCAGTATTTT.

This sequence joins TRBV11-2 and TRBJ1-1; D gene ambiguous. V was clipped by 5 bases and J by 3 bases, with 10 bases between them. In germline, CDR1 is SGHAT, CDR2 FQNNGV. The CDR3 is 13 residues long. The CDR3 loop reads CASSAGVDTEAFF. CDR3 DNA sequence: TGTGCCAGCAGCGCCGGGGTGGACACTGAAGCTTTCTTT. The full variable domain, completed using reference TRBV11-2 and TRBJ1-1, is EAGVAQSPRYKIIEKRQSVAFWCNPISGHATLYWYQQILGQGPKLLIQFQNNGVVDDSQLPKDRFSAERLKGVDSTLKIQPAKLEDSAVYLCASSAGVDTEAFFGQGTRLTVV.

This chain joins TRBV3-1 (or the pseudogene TRBV3-2) and TRBJ2-4; 7 positions match TRBD2. Trimming took 2 bases from V and 3 from J; bases not matched to a gene: 1. The CDR3 consists of 14 residues. Germline V gene data show CDR1 as LGHDT and CDR2 as YNNKEL (reference sequence). This CDR3 is CASSQQRGKNIQYF. CDR3 bases: TGTGCCAGCAGCCAACAGCGGGGCAAAAACATTCAGTACTTC.

The chain is built from TRBV9 and TRBJ2-7; D not resolved. The V gene's germline CDR1 is SGDLS and CDR2 YYNGEE. This CDR3 is built from 15 residues. The germline V and J ends were trimmed by 0 bases and 3 bases, with 13 bases remaining between them. Here the CDR3 reads CASSVAVGPIYEQYF. Written as DNA, the CDR3 is TGTGCCAGCAGCGTAGCCGTTGGGCCCATCTACGAGCAGTACTTC.

The chain carries TRBV19 and TRBJ1-2, with a tentative D call TRBD1 (6 bases). This CDR3 is built from 16 residues. Deletions cut 8 bases from V and 4 bases from J, with 23 bases between. Germline-derived CDR1 and CDR2 are LNHDA and SQIVND (reference sequence). CDR3 nucleotide sequence: TGTGCCAGTTCACCCCAAGTTAGAGGACAGCTCTATGGCTACACCTTC. It is translated as CASSPQVRGQLYGYTF.

The rearrangement links TRBV5-1 to TRBJ2-3, with TRBD1 matching 10 bases. The V gene's germline CDR1 is SGHRS and CDR2 YFSETQ. This CDR3 contains 15 residues. Germline trimming cut 5 bases from V and 3 bases from J; bases unmatched to any gene: 6. This CDR3 is CASSNGQGVTDTQYF. As DNA, the CDR3 is TGCGCCAGCAGTAACGGACAGGGGGTAACAGATACGCAGTATTTT.

The chain joins TRBV20-1 to TRBJ1-5; 8 bases are a match to TRBD1. This CDR3 has 16 amino acids. V was clipped by 5 bases and J by 1 base; unmatched bases: 10. In germline, CDR1 is DFQATT, CDR2 SNEGSKA (reference sequence). The CDR3 nucleotides are TGCAGTGCTGGTGGACAGGGTTTGTCAAGCAATCAGCCCCAGCATTTT. This encodes CSAGGQGLSSNQPQHF.

The chain couples TRBV19 to TRBJ2-5; 10 nucleotides agree with TRBD1. Germline V lookup: CDR1 LNHDA, CDR2 SQIVND (reference sequence). V trimming: 6 bases; J trimming: 4 bases; junction bases outside the gene matches: 5. This CDR3 is built from 14 residues. The DNA for the CDR3 is TGTGCCAGTAGGGAGACAGGGGGCCGAGAGACCCAGTACTTC. Protein sequence: CASRETGGRETQYF.

The genes are TRBV5-1 and TRBJ2-1, with TRBD2 matching over 10 bases. The CDR3 extends over 16 amino acids. Germline V gives CDR1 SGHRS, CDR2 YFSETQ. The V gene end was trimmed by 0 bases and the J gene end by 4 bases; junction bases not matched to a gene: 4. DNA for the CDR3: TGCGCCAGCAGCTTGGTCCCTAGCGGGGGTTACAATGAGCAGTTCTTC. As protein: CASSLVPSGGYNEQFF.

The CDR3 coding sequence is TGTGCCAGCAGCTTGGTACAGGGATCCTCCTACGAGCAGTACTTC. Amino acid sequence: CASSLVQGSSYEQYF. The chain uses TRBV7-9 and TRBJ2-7, with a tentative D call TRBD1 (6 bases). Germline assignment: CDR1 SEHNR and CDR2 FQNEAQ (reference sequence). V was trimmed by 3 bases and J by 0 bases, leaving 12 bases between them. The CDR3 contains 15 residues.

V usage is TRBV7-3 and J usage is TRBJ2-1; the match to TRBD1 covers 11 bases. The CDR3 extends over 15 amino acids. V shed 2 bases, J shed 10 bases, and the junction held 7 bases outside the gene matches. CDR1 and CDR2 (germline): SGHTA, FQGTGA. CDR3 residues: CASSLEDRGLGEQFF. CDR3 DNA sequence: TGTGCCAGCAGCTTAGAGGACAGGGGGCTAGGGGAGCAGTTCTTC. The whole variable domain, filled in from reference TRBV7-3 and TRBJ2-1, reads GAGVSQTPSNKVTEKGKYVELRCDPISGHTALYWYRQSLGQGPEFLIYFQGTGAADDSGLPNDRFFAVRPEGSVSTLKIQRTERGDSAVYLCASSLEDRGLGEQFFGPGTRLTVL.

The chain joins TRBV5-1 to TRBJ1-2, with 10 bases aligning to TRBD1. Germline V gives CDR1 SGHRS, CDR2 YFSETQ. V shed 3 bases and J 6 bases; nucleotides not matched to a gene: 2. The CDR3 loop spans 13 amino acids. DNA for the CDR3: TGCGCCAGCAGCTCGACAGGGGGCAATGGCTACACCTTC. Its translation is CASSSTGGNGYTF.

The chain carries TRBV11-3 and TRBJ2-7; no reliable D call. The CDR3 loop spans 15 amino acids. Germline-derived CDR1 and CDR2 are SGHNT and YENEEA. V was cut by 7 bases and J by 6 bases, with 22 bases left in between. CDR3 coding DNA: TGTGCCAGCACCCCCCGTGAGGTATCCCCCGCCGAGCAGTACTTC. Translation gives CASTPREVSPAEQYF.

In its sample, this clone was seen a few times. CDR3 protein: CASSFARVNSPLHF. CDR3 nucleotide sequence: TGTGCCAGCAGTTTCGCCAGGGTCAATTCACCCCTCCACTTT. V usage is TRBV27 and J usage is TRBJ1-6; D might be TRBD1 (5 bases). The length of the CDR3 is 14 residues. Per the germline V gene, CDR1 is MNHEY and CDR2 is SMNVEV (reference sequence). V was pared by 3 bases and J by 7 bases, with 10 bases between.

In its sample, this clone was seen once. This chain links TRBV9 with TRBJ2-7; 10 nucleotides match TRBD1. The J segment lost 6 bases and the V segment lost 3 bases, leaving 6 bases of the junction unmatched. Germline V CDR1 and CDR2: SGDLS, YYNGEE. This CDR3 is built from 14 residues. CDR3 protein: CASSAPGQGTEQYF. CDR3 bases: TGTGCCAGCAGCGCCCCGGGACAGGGGACCGAGCAGTACTTC.

The chain joins TRBV2 to TRBJ2-7, with TRBD1 identical over 7 bases. V lost 7 bases, J lost 2 bases, and 5 bases stayed unmatched. The V gene's germline CDR1 is SNHLY and CDR2 FYNNEI. The CDR3 extends over 13 amino acids. CDR3 protein: CASKDRATYEQYF. The DNA of the CDR3 is TGTGCCAGCAAAGACAGGGCGACCTACGAGCAGTACTTC.

This sequence joins TRBV9 and TRBJ1-2; tentatively, D is TRBD1 (6 bases). CDR1 is SGDLS and CDR2 is YYNGEE in the germline V gene. This CDR3 has 13 residues. V shed 4 bases and J shed 6 bases, with 13 bases lying between them. CDR3 in amino acids: CASSPNRENGYTF. The CDR3 DNA is TGTGCCAGCAGCCCGAACAGGGAAAATGGCTACACCTTC.